One and the same sample provided the 30 T cell receptor beta chains below, sequenced in a study of OX40 agonist ivuxolimab in advanced cancers. Sequencing used immunoSEQ multiplex PCR; TCRdb keeps in-frame clones, though not all of them. The sample has more than 75,000 clones; approximately 91% are singletons. The sequenced sample was CD4+ or CD8+ T cells sorted from blood, obtained in a trial of the OX40 agonist ivuxolimab. The receptors originated from an adult with an advanced solid tumor such as melanoma, head and neck, liver or kidney cancer.

The rearrangement links TRBV5-1 to TRBJ2-1; no definite D call. Per the germline V gene, CDR1 is SGHRS and CDR2 is YFSETQ. V was clipped by 2 bases and J by 0 bases, with 12 bases between them. This CDR3 comprises 16 residues. CDR3 sequence reads: CASSLRVTSSYNEQFF. The CDR3 DNA reads TGCGCCAGCAGCTTAAGGGTTACATCCTCCTACAATGAGCAGTTCTTC.

A few counts support this clone. The junction departs from the called germline gene at one end, perhaps through a read error. The V gene is TRBV30, the J gene TRBJ1-5; D gene ambiguous. The CDR3 is 15 amino acids. Per the germline V gene, CDR1 is GTSNPN and CDR2 is SVGIG (reference sequence). The CDR3 nucleotides read TGTGCCTGGAGTCACGGACGGGGTAGCTATCAGCCCCAGCATTTT. Translated, it gives CAWSHGRGSYQPQHF.

The chain carries TRBV5-1 and TRBJ1-1; D perhaps matches TRBD1 (5 bases). The CDR3 covers 14 residues. Germline V CDR1 and CDR2: SGHRS, YFSETQ. With 0 bases removed from V and 5 bases from J, the gap between germline ends came to 11 bases. CDR3 coding DNA: TGCGCCAGCAGCTTGGCAGGGTCGGGGACTGAAGCTTTCTTT. This encodes CASSLAGSGTEAFF.

This clone was counted a single time. The V gene is TRBV7-8, the J gene TRBJ2-3, with 10 bases lining up with TRBD2. Germline V gene sequence: CDR1 SGHVS, CDR2 FQNEAQ. The J segment lost 4 bases and the V segment lost 5 bases, leaving 9 bases of the junction unmatched. The CDR3 has 16 amino acids. The CDR3 coding sequence is TGTGCCAGCAGCCCCCGACGGACTAGCGGCGCAGATACGCAGTATTTT. This encodes CASSPRRTSGADTQYF. Full variable domain (outside the CDR3, taken from reference TRBV7-8 and TRBJ2-3): GAGVSQSPRYKVAKRGQDVALRCDPISGHVSLFWYQQALGQGPEFLTYFQNEAQLDKSGLPSDRFFAERPEGSVSTLKIQRTQQEDSAVYLCASSPRRTSGADTQYFGPGTRLTVL.

The chain carries TRBV6-6 and TRBJ2-5; 10 bases line up with TRBD2. The CDR3 loop spans 14 amino acids. The ends lost 7 bases at V and 6 bases at J; junction bases unmatched: 8. Germline V gene data show CDR1 as MNHNY and CDR2 as SVGAGI (reference sequence). CDR3 region: CASIPSGGLKTQYF. The CDR3 region has the DNA TGTGCCAGCATACCTAGCGGGGGCCTCAAGACCCAGTACTTC.

The chain couples TRBV7-2 to TRBJ2-3; no clear D gene. Germline CDR1 is SGHTA and CDR2 is FQGNSA. The V end lost 3 bases, the J end lost 4 bases, and 8 bases lay between the germline ends. The CDR3 runs 13 residues. The CDR3 protein is CASSFRSADTQYF. As DNA, the CDR3 is TGTGCCAGCAGCTTTAGGAGTGCAGATACGCAGTATTTT.

As for this clone: At one of its ends the junction is not consistent with the germline gene, which may arise from a read error. The V call is TRBV7-9, the J call TRBJ2-5; D not certain. Per the germline V gene, CDR1 is SEHNR and CDR2 is FQNEAQ (reference sequence). The CDR3 length is 8 residues. CDR3 DNA: TGTGCCAGCAGCTCCCACTACTTC. Its protein product is CASSSHYF.

CDR3 protein: CASSLVVGVLSEQYF. The CDR3 DNA is TGTGCCAGCAGCTTAGTCGTGGGAGTTCTCTCCGAGCAGTACTTC. V and J are TRBV7-9 and TRBJ2-5; possible D gene TRBD2, 5 bases. The assigned J gene may be wrong: the sequence end matches TRBJ2-7 better. The CDR3 extends over 15 amino acids. Germline-derived CDR1 and CDR2 are SEHNR and FQNEAQ (reference sequence).

The chain has TRBV30 and TRBJ2-5, with a tentative D call TRBD2 (5 bases). The CDR3 sequence is 12 residues long. Per germline, CDR1 GTSNPN and CDR2 SVGIG (reference sequence). V shed 5 bases and J shed 7 bases, with 14 bases lying between them. CDR3: CAWAGPAGTQYF. The CDR3 DNA sequence: TGTGCCTGGGCGGGCCCGGCCGGGACCCAGTACTTC.

In this sample, this clone turned up once. The V and J genes are TRBV11-2 and TRBJ2-3; maybe TRBD2 (5 bases). Germline CDR1 SGHAT, CDR2 FQNNGV. This CDR3 has 13 residues. V shed 5 bases and J shed 7 bases, with 13 bases lying between them. DNA of the CDR3: TGTGCCAGCAGCCATGGAGGCCGATATACGCAGTATTTT. This encodes CASSHGGRYTQYF.

The chain links TRBV7-6 to TRBJ1-1, with D hard to call. Germline V gene data show CDR1 as SGHVS and CDR2 as FNYEAQ. This CDR3 region has 13 residues. V was pared by 5 bases and J by 2 bases, with 9 bases between. This CDR3 is CASSPTLNTEAFF. The CDR3 DNA follows: TGTGCCAGCAGCCCTACATTAAACACTGAAGCTTTCTTT.

V usage is TRBV19 and J usage is TRBJ1-1, with 7 nucleotides matching TRBD1. The germline V gene has CDR1 LNHDA and CDR2 SQIVND (reference sequence). J was trimmed by 0 bases and V by 4 bases; bases with no gene match: 2. The CDR3 is 14 amino acids. CDR3 sequence reads: CASSNRGLNTEAFF. As DNA, the CDR3 is TGTGCCAGTAGTAACAGGGGACTGAACACTGAAGCTTTCTTT.

The V call is TRBV6-5, the J call TRBJ1-2; TRBD1 might be the D (5 bases). Trimming stripped 8 bases from V and 1 base from J, with 14 bases between. The CDR3 consists of 14 residues. CDR1 and CDR2 (germline): MNHEY, SVGAGI. CDR3 in amino acids: CASRIGTLNYGYTF. The CDR3 DNA reads as TGTGCCAGCCGGATTGGGACGCTTAACTATGGCTACACCTTC.

The chain has TRBV5-1 and TRBJ2-1; TRBD2 matches 7 bases. V shed 7 bases and J 0 bases; nucleotides not matched to a gene: 10. Per germline, CDR1 SGHRS and CDR2 YFSETQ. The CDR3 extends over 16 amino acids. Here the CDR3 DNA reads TGCGCCAGCCGATCAGAGGGAGGGAGCTCCTACAATGAGCAGTTCTTC. Its protein is CASRSEGGSSYNEQFF.

CDR3 sequence (DNA): TGCGCCAGCAGCTTGCAGGGACTAGATTTCCCCAATGAGCAGTTCTTC. This gives the protein CASSLQGLDFPNEQFF. The rearrangement joins TRBV5-1 to TRBJ2-1, with TRBD2 identical over 8 bases. CDR3 length equals 16 residues. The germline V gene has CDR1 SGHRS and CDR2 YFSETQ. Losses at the gene ends were 1 base for V and 6 bases for J; bases not matched to a gene: 9.

V gene TRBV9 combines with J gene TRBJ2-1, with 7 bases identical to TRBD2. Germline V CDR1 and CDR2: SGDLS, YYNGEE. The CDR3 has 15 amino acids. Trimming cost V 2 bases and J 2 bases; bases outside gene matches: 4. CDR3 in amino acids: CASSVTSETYNEQFF. In DNA form, the CDR3 reads TGTGCCAGCAGCGTTACTAGCGAGACCTACAATGAGCAGTTCTTC.

CDR3 loop: CASSYDRAEEKLFF. CDR3 nucleotide sequence: TGTGCCAGCAGCTATGACAGGGCGGAGGAAAAACTGTTTTTT. This sequence joins TRBV7-8 and TRBJ1-4, with TRBD1 matching 7 bases. The ends lost 4 bases at V and 8 bases at J; junction bases unmatched: 7. The CDR3 contains 14 residues. Germline assignment: CDR1 SGHVS and CDR2 FQNEAQ.

The rearrangement joins TRBV18 to TRBJ2-2; TRBD2 matches 12 bases. Germline CDR1 KGHSH, CDR2 LQKENI. The junction had 5 bases not matched to a gene; V was cut back by 2 bases and J by 7 bases. The CDR3 runs to 16 residues. The CDR3 is CASSPSSGRAGGELFF. In DNA form, the CDR3 reads TGTGCCAGCTCACCATCTAGCGGGAGGGCCGGCGGGGAGCTGTTTTTT.

This chain joins TRBV4-3 and TRBJ2-3; 7 nucleotides align to TRBD2. Germline assignment: CDR1 LGHNA and CDR2 YSLEER. The CDR3 is 14 amino acids. Trimming at V came to 5 bases and at J to 4 bases, leaving 6 bases not matched to a gene. The CDR3 nucleotides are TGCGCCAGCAGCGGAAGCGGGACCCCAGATACGCAGTATTTT. It yields the protein CASSGSGTPDTQYF.

The chain has TRBV28 and TRBJ2-5, with 7 bases lining up with TRBD1. This CDR3 is built from 14 residues. V lost 4 bases, J lost 5 bases, and 7 bases stayed unmatched. CDR1 is MDHEN, CDR2 SYDVKM, per germline. CDR3 loop: CASSSSRQGETQYF. In DNA, the CDR3 is TGTGCCAGCAGTTCATCGCGACAGGGCGAGACCCAGTACTTC.

V gene TRBV6-1 combines with J gene TRBJ1-1; 10 bases match TRBD1. This CDR3 has 13 amino acids. The germline CDR1 and CDR2 sequences are MNHNS and SASEGT. The junction had 0 bases not matched to a gene; V was cut back by 4 bases and J by 4 bases. The CDR3 nucleotides are TGTGCCAGCAGTGGGACAGGGGGCACTGAAGCTTTCTTT. As protein: CASSGTGGTEAFF.

The chain recombines TRBV5-1 with TRBJ1-4; D remains unclear. CDR3 length: 13 amino acids. V was trimmed by 4 bases and J by 6 bases, leaving 10 bases between them. Per the germline V gene, CDR1 is SGHRS and CDR2 is YFSETQ. The CDR3 DNA follows: TGCGCCAGCAGCACAACCACATATGAAAAACTGTTTTTT. Translating gives CASSTTTYEKLFF.

The chain uses TRBV28 and TRBJ2-3, with D perhaps matching TRBD1 or TRBD2 (5 bases each). This CDR3 has 15 amino acids. Germline CDR1 and CDR2: MDHEN and SYDVKM. V lost 7 bases to trimming and J lost 1 base, with 15 bases between them. CDR3 loop: CASTPGGGGTDTQYF. The CDR3 region has the DNA TGTGCCAGCACCCCGGGTGGGGGTGGCACAGATACGCAGTATTTT.

The genes are TRBV11-3 and TRBJ2-2; the D is unclear. CDR3 length: 16 amino acids. V lost 1 base to trimming and J lost 4 bases, with 13 bases between them. Germline V gene sequence: CDR1 SGHNT, CDR2 YENEEA. The CDR3: CASSLGTSVGTGELFF. The CDR3 DNA reads TGTGCCAGCAGCTTAGGGACCAGCGTTGGCACCGGGGAGCTGTTTTTT.

A remark on this clone: Other DNA sequences from this sample encode an identical CDR3 as well. DNA for the CDR3: TGCGCCAGCAGCTTAGGTGCGGATACGCAGTATTTT. Its protein product is CASSLGADTQYF. The V and J genes are TRBV5-1 and TRBJ2-3; no reliable D call. CDR3 length: 12 residues. V was trimmed by 2 bases and J by 6 bases, leaving 7 bases between them. In germline, CDR1 is SGHRS, CDR2 YFSETQ.

The chain combines TRBV29-1 with TRBJ2-5; TRBD1 or TRBD2 may be the D gene (5 bases each). This CDR3 region has 12 residues. V gave up 2 bases and J gave up 6 bases, with 10 bases separating them. The V gene's germline CDR1 is SQVTM and CDR2 ANQGSEA. CDR3 nucleotide sequence: TGCAGCGTTGAACAGGGCGGGCAGACCCAGTACTTC. As protein: CSVEQGGQTQYF.

J is TRBJ2-3 and V is TRBV5-1, with 14 bases identical to TRBD2. The CDR3 has 17 residues. Per the germline V gene, CDR1 is SGHRS and CDR2 is YFSETQ. With V trimmed by 4 bases and J by 2 bases, 6 bases remained unmatched. The CDR3 sequence: CASSPGLAGGLTDTQYF. The CDR3 DNA reads TGCGCCAGCAGCCCTGGACTAGCGGGGGGCCTCACAGATACGCAGTATTTT.

This CDR3 reads CASEEGKNYGYTF. In DNA, the CDR3 is TGTGCCAGCGAGGAGGGAAAGAACTATGGCTACACCTTC. The chain recombines TRBV6-1 with TRBJ1-2, with D unresolved. Trimming took off 8 bases at V and 2 bases at J, with 12 bases between the two ends. Germline CDR1 MNHNS, CDR2 SASEGT. The CDR3 has 13 amino acids.

The rearrangement uses TRBV7-2 and TRBJ1-1; D ambiguous. Germline V gene sequence: CDR1 SGHTA, CDR2 FQGNSA. This CDR3 comprises 14 residues. Deletions cut 5 bases from V and 7 bases from J, with 17 bases between. The CDR3 here is CASSRERVGNEAFF. CDR3 sequence (DNA): TGTGCCAGCAGCCGGGAGAGGGTTGGCAATGAAGCTTTCTTT. Filled out from reference TRBV7-2 and TRBJ1-1, the complete variable domain reads GAGVSQSPSNKVTEKGKDVELRCDPISGHTALYWYRQSLGQGLEFLIYFQGNSAPDKSGLPSDRFSAERTGGSVSTLTIQRTQQEDSAVYLCASSRERVGNEAFFGQGTRLTVV.

CDR3 in DNA: TGTGCCAGCAGGTCACGGGACAGGGATAGCAATCAGCCCCAGCATTTT. This gives the protein CASRSRDRDSNQPQHF. The gene calls are TRBV2 and TRBJ1-5; 9 bases line up with TRBD1. After removal of 6 bases from V and 0 bases from J, the junction contained 6 bases not matched to a gene. This CDR3 has 16 residues. The germline V gene has CDR1 SNHLY and CDR2 FYNNEI.